The 2 T cell receptor beta chains below were found in one sample sequenced in a study of blood T cells in healthy people across ages. Using a J-beta primer mix together with a sample-barcoded 5' primer, a second PCR was run for roughly 6 to 11 cycles. TCRdb called the 5' RACE reads again in MiXCR, with one record for every CDR3 protein. The sample lists approximately 1.5 million distinct CDR3 sequences, around 40% occurring once. The sample taken for sequencing was blood. The receptors here all came from a woman aged 18-29 years in good health.

V usage is TRBV12-3 or TRBV12-4 and J usage is TRBJ1-4, with D perhaps TRBD1 (6 bases). V was cut by 6 bases and J by 8 bases, with 16 bases left in between. There are 14 residues in the CDR3. CDR3 coding DNA: TGTGCCAGCAGCCTTATGGGGGGCCAGGAAAAACTGTTTTTT. Residues: CASSLMGGQEKLFF.

V usage is TRBV15 and J usage is TRBJ2-3, with a tentative D call TRBD2 (5 bases). The ends were cut back, 1 base at V and 0 bases at J, with 11 bases in the middle. Germline lookup yields CDR1 LNHNV and CDR2 YYDKDF (reference sequence). The CDR3 spans 16 residues. This chain's CDR3 is CATSRVTRTSTDTQYF. The CDR3 nucleotides read TGTGCCACCAGCAGAGTTACGAGGACTAGCACAGATACGCAGTATTTT.